This TCR beta chain comes out of a study of T cell changes during pregnancy in multiple sclerosis. Method: immunoSEQ multiplex PCR; TCRdb's copy keeps in-frame clones and lacks some. The sample yields some 58,000 clones, 90% to 97% seen once. CDR3 length: 16 residues. V was clipped by 3 bases and J by 4 bases, with 18 bases between them. From germline, CDR1 is KGHSH and CDR2 LQKENI. The sequence was collected from a female donor with multiple sclerosis, enrolled in a pregnancy study. The sample here was CD8+ T cells from peripheral blood mononuclear cells, taken after pregnancy. This chain uses TRBV18 with TRBJ2-5; D possibly corresponds to TRBD2 (5 bases). CDR3 sequence reads: CASSPGSRTLGETQYF. The CDR3, as DNA: TGTGCCAGCTCACCTGGCTCCAGGACTCTCGGAGAGACCCAGTACTTC. The full variable domain, with the rest looked up from reference TRBV18 and TRBJ2-5, is NAGVMQNPRHLVRRRGQEARLRCSPMKGHSHVYWYRQLPEEGLKFMVYLQKENIIDESGMPKERFSAEFPKEGPSILRIQQVVRGDSAAYFCASSPGSRTLGETQYFGPGTRLLVL.